This passage covers 27 T cell receptor beta chains from one sample sequenced in a study of control samples from healthy donors and cancer patients. Produced via immunoSEQ multiplex PCR; TCRdb's table is partial and in-frame only. The sample lists 35,000 to 40,000 clones; around four fifths were seen once. The source material was PBMCs. The receptors originated from a woman aged 55 to 70 with lung cancer.

This chain uses TRBV6-1 with TRBJ1-1, with D tentatively TRBD1 (5 bases). The CDR3 spans 14 residues. The V gene lost 1 base and the J gene lost 7 bases, with 13 bases spanning the gap. The V gene's germline CDR1 is MNHNS and CDR2 SASEGT. CDR3 in DNA: TGTGCCAGCAGTGAAGATAGACAGACTCTTGAAGCTTTCTTT. Amino acid sequence: CASSEDRQTLEAFF.

The V gene is TRBV7-2, the J gene TRBJ1-4; no firm D call. The V gene's germline CDR1 is SGHTA and CDR2 FQGNSA. The V end was cut by 2 bases, the J end by 0 bases, with 10 bases between. This CDR3 region has 16 residues. Here the CDR3 reads CASSLTVTATNEKLFF. CDR3 in DNA: TGTGCCAGCAGCTTAACGGTAACCGCAACTAATGAAAAACTGTTTTTT.

V is TRBV6-4 and J is TRBJ1-5; D ambiguous. V dropped 2 bases and J dropped 8 bases, with 10 bases sitting between them. Germline V gives CDR1 MRHNA, CDR2 SNTAGT. This CDR3 is built from 13 residues. In DNA, the CDR3 is TGTGCCAGCAGTGACCAGACGGGAGAGCCCCAGCATTTT. Encoded protein: CASSDQTGEPQHF.

The chain is built from TRBV5-1 and TRBJ2-3; the D call may be TRBD1 or TRBD2 (5 bases each). The V gene lost 5 bases and the J gene lost 2 bases, with 12 bases spanning the gap. In germline, CDR1 is SGHRS, CDR2 YFSETQ. CDR3 length: 14 amino acids. CDR3 bases: TGCGCCAGCAGTGGGACCGGACTCACAGATACGCAGTATTTT. Translation: CASSGTGLTDTQYF.

The count of this clone is one. The chain has TRBV3-1 (or the pseudogene TRBV3-2) and TRBJ2-1; TRBD2 might be the D (5 bases). CDR3 length: 17 amino acids. The germline CDR1 and CDR2 sequences are LGHDT and YNNKEL (reference sequence). The V and J ends lost 0 bases and 6 bases respectively, with 18 bases between them. DNA for the CDR3: TGTGCCAGCAGCCAAGATCGAGGAGGAGGTGGTATCAATGAGCAGTTCTTC. Its translation is CASSQDRGGGGINEQFF.

This clone was observed a few times. The chain joins TRBV10-3 to TRBJ2-1, with D perhaps matching TRBD1 (6 bases). This CDR3 is built from 14 residues. CDR1 and CDR2 from the germline V gene are ENHRY and SYGVKD. V shed 3 bases and J shed 8 bases, with 14 bases lying between them. CDR3 nucleotide sequence: TGTGCCATCAGTGACCCCCTGACAGGTCATGAGCAGTTCTTC. This translates into CAISDPLTGHEQFF.

The chain uses TRBV5-8 and TRBJ1-5; D unclear. The CDR3 spans 12 residues. CDR1 is SGHTS and CDR2 is YDEGEE in the germline V gene. Trimming cost V 3 bases and J 7 bases, with 8 bases left between them. The CDR3 sequence: CASSYAMQPQHF. DNA for the CDR3: TGTGCCAGCAGCTATGCAATGCAGCCCCAGCATTTT.

CDR3 coding DNA: TGTGCCAGCAGTGGGGGGGTCGGGTACACTGAAGCTTTCTTT. It codes for CASSGGVGYTEAFF. J is TRBJ1-1 and V is TRBV6-2 or TRBV6-3; D is possibly TRBD1 (5 bases). This CDR3 has 14 amino acids. Germline loops: CDR1 MNHEY, CDR2 SVGEGT. Deletions cut 5 bases from V and 3 bases from J, with 13 bases between.

V gene TRBV19 combines with J gene TRBJ1-2, with a tentative D call TRBD1 (5 bases). Deletions cut 3 bases from V and 0 bases from J, with 11 bases between. The CDR3 consists of 15 residues. Looked up from germline, CDR1 is LNHDA and CDR2 is SQIVND (reference sequence). The CDR3 bases are TGTGCCAGTAGTATGGGGGGACCCCCTAACTATGGCTACACCTTC. This gives the protein CASSMGGPPNYGYTF. The variable domain in full, with the rest retrieved from reference TRBV19 and TRBJ1-2, is DGGITQSPKYLFRKEGQNVTLSCEQNLNHDAMYWYRQDPGQGLRLIYYSQIVNDFQKGDIAEGYSVSREKKESFPLTVTSAQKNPTAFYLCASSMGGPPNYGYTFGSGTRLTVV.

The rearrangement links TRBV12-3 or TRBV12-4 to TRBJ1-1; D uncertain. V was cut by 3 bases and J by 8 bases, with 10 bases left in between. The CDR3 is made up of 12 amino acids. The CDR3 protein is CASSFGRQEAFF. The CDR3 DNA reads as TGTGCCAGCAGTTTCGGCAGGCAAGAAGCTTTCTTT.

The J gene is TRBJ2-2, the V gene TRBV7-3; 11 bases line up with TRBD2. The CDR3 totals 15 residues. Trimming removed 5 bases from V and 3 bases from J; junction bases left unmatched: 2. CDR1 and CDR2 (germline): SGHTA, FQGTGA. Here the CDR3 reads CASSRGLADTGELFF. CDR3 coding DNA: TGTGCCAGCAGCCGGGGACTAGCGGACACCGGGGAGCTGTTTTTT.

The chain has TRBV6-6 and TRBJ2-2, with 9 bases aligning to TRBD2. The CDR3 length is 14 residues. Unmatched junction bases numbered 8, after V lost 8 bases and J lost 7 bases. In germline, CDR1 is MNHNY, CDR2 SVGAGI (reference sequence). CDR3 nucleotide sequence: TGTGCCAGCCAAGCGGGGGGATCGGTCGGGGAGCTGTTTTTT. This codes for CASQAGGSVGELFF.

The chain is built from TRBV7-9 and TRBJ2-7; TRBD2 matches 8 bases. This CDR3 has 16 amino acids. With V trimmed by 6 bases and J by 3 bases, 13 bases remained unmatched. Germline CDR1 reads SEHNR; CDR2 reads FQNEAQ (reference sequence). CDR3 protein: CASSYGAGGAIYEQYF. CDR3 bases: TGTGCCAGCAGTTACGGCGCCGGGGGGGCGATCTACGAGCAGTACTTC.

V and J are TRBV5-1 and TRBJ2-3, with D perhaps matching TRBD2 (6 bases). The CDR3 has 13 amino acids. Trimming removed 8 bases at V and 2 bases at J, with 12 bases between. Germline V gene lookup returns CDR1 SGHRS and CDR2 YFSETQ. CDR3 sequence: CASSRGATDTQYF. CDR3 bases: TGCGCCAGTTCGCGGGGTGCCACAGATACGCAGTATTTT.

This chain uses TRBV4-1 with TRBJ2-1; 7 nucleotides line up with TRBD2. Germline V CDR1 and CDR2: MGHRA, YSYEKL. The V segment lost 4 bases and the J segment 0 bases; nucleotides outside the gene matches: 9. CDR3 length equals 17 residues. Here the CDR3 reads CASSLSRRGSSYNEQFF. CDR3 bases: TGCGCCAGCAGCCTCTCTCGGCGGGGGAGCTCCTACAATGAGCAGTTCTTC.

The chain links TRBV3-1 (or the pseudogene TRBV3-2) to TRBJ1-5; D is undetermined. The germline V gene encodes CDR1 LGHDT and CDR2 YNNKEL (reference sequence). CDR3 length equals 13 residues. Trimming pared 1 base from V and 6 bases from J, leaving 7 bases between. In nucleotides, the CDR3 is TGTGCCAGCAGCCAAGCGGGAGGTCAGCCCCAGCATTTT. This encodes CASSQAGGQPQHF.

The table lists this clone with a few counts. The J gene is TRBJ2-1, the V gene TRBV27; TRBD2 matches 9 bases. Per germline, CDR1 MNHEY and CDR2 SMNVEV (reference sequence). CDR3 length: 14 residues. V lost 5 bases, J lost 7 bases, and 6 bases stayed unmatched. CDR3 DNA: TGTGCCAGCAGTCCAGCGGGAGGTGGGAATGAGCAGTTCTTC. Its translation is CASSPAGGGNEQFF.

This clone has only one observation. The chain employs TRBV19 and TRBJ2-1; D is possibly TRBD1 (6 bases). Trimming shortened V by 3 bases and J by 13 bases, and 19 bases separated the two germline ends. The CDR3 extends over 14 amino acids. The V gene's germline CDR1 is LNHDA and CDR2 SQIVND (reference sequence). This CDR3 is CASSIGVGAPGQFF. CDR3 bases: TGTGCCAGTAGTATCGGCGTGGGGGCCCCAGGACAGTTCTTC. Filled out from reference TRBV19 and TRBJ2-1, the complete variable domain reads DGGITQSPKYLFRKEGQNVTLSCEQNLNHDAMYWYRQDPGQGLRLIYYSQIVNDFQKGDIAEGYSVSREKKESFPLTVTSAQKNPTAFYLCASSIGVGAPGQFFGPGTRLTVL.

V gene TRBV4-2 combines with J gene TRBJ2-7, with 11 bases fitting TRBD1. The CDR3 loop spans 16 amino acids. Germline CDR1 is LGHNA and CDR2 is YNFKEQ. V was clipped by 4 bases and J by 1 base; unmatched bases: 6. The CDR3, as DNA: TGTGCCAGCAGCCGCGGACAGGGGGCGACTTCCTACGAGCAGTACTTC. This translates into CASSRGQGATSYEQYF.

This chain uses TRBV4-2 with TRBJ2-2; 12 bases align to TRBD2. Trimming at V came to 2 bases and at J to 16 bases, leaving 5 bases not matched to a gene. The CDR3 length is 13 residues. From germline, CDR1 is LGHNA and CDR2 YNFKEQ. The CDR3 nucleotides read TGTGCCAGCAGCCAAAGACTAGCGGGGGTCCCGTTTTTT. Protein: CASSQRLAGVPFF.

This rearrangement joins TRBV12-3 or TRBV12-4 to TRBJ1-1; D uncertain. V lost 3 bases and J 4 bases, leaving 3 bases between the germline ends. The CDR3 consists of 11 residues. The CDR3 DNA follows: TGTGCCAGCAGTTTGAGCACTGAAGCTTTCTTT. Amino acids: CASSLSTEAFF.

The CDR3 loop is CASRQVITDTQYF. CDR3 in DNA: TGTGCCAGTAGGCAGGTTATTACAGATACGCAGTATTTT. The V call is TRBV19, the J call TRBJ2-3; no definite D call. The CDR3 has 13 residues. The germline gives CDR1 LNHDA, CDR2 SQIVND (reference sequence). Trimming pared 6 bases from V and 3 bases from J, leaving 10 bases between.

In this sample, this clone turned up once. The V gene is TRBV12-3 or TRBV12-4, the J gene TRBJ2-7; D unresolved. Trimming shortened V by 4 bases and J by 1 base, and 8 bases separated the two germline ends. This CDR3 comprises 13 residues. The CDR3 reads CASSSLGSYEQYF. In nucleotides, the CDR3 is TGTGCCAGCAGTTCATTGGGGTCCTACGAGCAGTACTTC.

This clone came up once. The chain recombines TRBV10-3 with TRBJ2-6; D possibly matches TRBD1 or TRBD2 (6 bases each). CDR1 is ENHRY, CDR2 SYGVKD, per germline. The CDR3 has 14 amino acids. The germline V and J ends were trimmed by 11 bases and 3 bases, with 14 bases remaining between them. As DNA, the CDR3 is TGTGCCTCAAACGGGGGCGGTGGGGCCAACGTCCTGACTTTC. It codes for CASNGGGGANVLTF.

The rearrangement links TRBV3-1 (or the pseudogene TRBV3-2) to TRBJ2-6; 10 nucleotides match TRBD2. The V gene's germline CDR1 is LGHDT and CDR2 YNNKEL (reference sequence). V lost 4 bases to trimming and J lost 0 bases; unmatched junction nucleotides: 6. This CDR3 has 18 amino acids. The CDR3 sequence is CASSLLAGASSGANVLTF. The CDR3 DNA is TGTGCCAGCAGCCTTCTAGCGGGGGCGAGCTCTGGGGCCAACGTCCTGACTTTC.

The rearrangement links TRBV19 to TRBJ1-1; TRBD1 matches 10 bases. The trim removed 5 bases at V and 10 bases at J, leaving 10 bases unmatched. Germline V gene lookup returns CDR1 LNHDA and CDR2 SQIVND (reference sequence). The length of the CDR3 is 14 residues. CDR3 in DNA: TGTGCCAGTAGTCCCCTGGGACAGGGGTCTAGAGCTTTCTTT. This sequence encodes CASSPLGQGSRAFF. Full variable domain (missing parts from reference TRBV19 and TRBJ1-1): DGGITQSPKYLFRKEGQNVTLSCEQNLNHDAMYWYRQDPGQGLRLIYYSQIVNDFQKGDIAEGYSVSREKKESFPLTVTSAQKNPTAFYLCASSPLGQGSRAFFGQGTRLTVV.

This clone was seen a few times. This sequence joins TRBV11-2 and TRBJ2-7; possibly TRBD2 for D (6 bases). From germline, CDR1 is SGHAT and CDR2 FQNNGV. V was shortened by 5 bases and J by 5 bases, with 10 bases between the two germline ends. The CDR3 has 12 residues. The CDR3 reads CASSGGVDEQYF. The CDR3 coding sequence is TGTGCCAGCAGCGGCGGGGTCGACGAGCAGTACTTC.